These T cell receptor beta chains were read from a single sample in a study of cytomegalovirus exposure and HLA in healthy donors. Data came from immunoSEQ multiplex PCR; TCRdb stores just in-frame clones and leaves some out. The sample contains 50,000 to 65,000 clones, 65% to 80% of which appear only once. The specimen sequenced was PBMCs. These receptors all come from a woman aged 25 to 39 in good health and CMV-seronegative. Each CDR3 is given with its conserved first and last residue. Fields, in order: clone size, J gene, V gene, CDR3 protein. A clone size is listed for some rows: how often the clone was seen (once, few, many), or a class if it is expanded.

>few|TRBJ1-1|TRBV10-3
CAIRDRVMNTEAFF
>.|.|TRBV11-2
CASSLGVAGNYEQYF
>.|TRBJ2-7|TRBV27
CASSWGDRYYEQYF
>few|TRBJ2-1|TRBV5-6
CASSLNDFSYNEQFF
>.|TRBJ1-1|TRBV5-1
CASSWGGETEAFF
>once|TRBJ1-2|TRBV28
CASSHNYGYTF
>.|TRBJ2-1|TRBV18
CASSPRGDLMNEQFF
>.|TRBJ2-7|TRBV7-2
CASSPSGSYEQYF
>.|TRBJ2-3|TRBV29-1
CSVERREFLTDTQYF
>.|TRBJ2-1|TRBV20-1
CSARNRPEQFF
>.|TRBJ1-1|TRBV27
CASSVSGVVVNTEAFF
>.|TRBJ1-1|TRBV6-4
CASSGQERYTEAFF
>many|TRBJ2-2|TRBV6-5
CASKVLAGAFGELFF
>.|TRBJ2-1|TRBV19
CASSIGGGTSVNEQFF
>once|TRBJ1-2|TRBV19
CASSIGTGNYGYTF
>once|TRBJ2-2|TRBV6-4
CASRRQINTGELFF
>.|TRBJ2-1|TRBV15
CATSSSPGLAGGWDEQFF
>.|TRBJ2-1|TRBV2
CASSLAGNSYNEQFF
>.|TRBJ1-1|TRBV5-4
CASSLNRGGSEAFF
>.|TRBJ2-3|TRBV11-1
CASSILIGQGYTDTQYF